Listed below are T cell receptor beta chains from one sample, sequenced in a study of T cells after yellow fever vaccination. Via MiXCR, TCRdb re-called the 5' RACE reads, giving one row per CDR3 protein. Counted here are 500,000 to 650,000 distinct CDR3 sequences, 12% occurring once; the ten biggest clones make up more than 13%. The sequenced sample was PBMCs, obtained on the day of the yellow fever booster vaccination. The receptor set was obtained from a man aged 30-40 years who received the YFV17D yellow fever vaccine. CDR3s include the opening cysteine and the closing phenylalanine or tryptophan. The D gene is left open where the match is weak. Some rows mark clone size as missing; the rest say once, few, many or name a class of expanded clone.

>TRBJ2-1|TRBV4-2|.|.
CASSKGDWTIRDEQFF
TGTGCCAGCAGCAAAGGCGACTGGACTATCCGAGATGAGCAGTTCTTC
>TRBJ1-2|TRBV7-2|TRBD1|.
CASSLDGTGFYGYTF
TGTGCCAGCAGCTTAGATGGGACAGGGTTCTATGGCTACACCTTC
>TRBJ2-5|TRBV2|.|.
CASSYRRETQYF
TGTGCCAGCAGTTACAGGAGAGAGACCCAGTACTTC
>TRBJ2-7|TRBV28|.|.
CASRVSIQSSYEQYF
TGTGCCAGCAGAGTTTCGATACAGAGCTCCTACGAGCAGTACTTC
>TRBJ2-2|TRBV5-1|.|many
CASSPSSGTGELFF
TGCGCCAGCAGCCCTTCGAGTGGCACCGGGGAGCTGTTTTTT
>TRBJ2-7|TRBV7-2|TRBD1|many
CASSWTGGGHEQYF
TGTGCCAGCAGCTGGACAGGGGGGGGACACGAGCAGTACTTC
>TRBJ1-4|TRBV18|.|few
CASSPLGLGEKLFF
TGTGCCAGCTCACCTCTGGGCCTGGGTGAAAAACTGTTTTTT
>TRBJ2-4|TRBV24-1|.|.
CATPQAKNIQYF
TGTGCCACGCCCCAAGCCAAAAACATTCAGTACTTC
>TRBJ1-1|TRBV6-2/TRBV6-3|TRBD1|few
CASSWQGGDTEAFF
TGTGCCAGCAGTTGGCAGGGGGGAGACACTGAAGCTTTCTTT
>TRBJ2-7|TRBV15|TRBD2|.
CATSRRGSSHEQYF
TGTGCCACCAGCAGGCGCGGGAGTAGCCACGAGCAGTACTTC
>TRBJ1-3|TRBV6-5|.|few
CASSYEGASGNTIYF
TGTGCCAGCAGTTACGAGGGAGCCTCTGGAAACACCATATATTTT
>TRBJ1-2|TRBV7-2|TRBD1|few
CASSLGQGAFYGYTF
TGTGCCAGCAGCTTAGGACAGGGGGCGTTCTATGGCTACACCTTC
>TRBJ2-7|TRBV27|.|.
CASAKMTTGSMQYF
TGTGCCAGCGCTAAAATGACTACCGGTAGTATGCAGTACTTC
>TRBJ1-3|TRBV3-1|.|few
CASSLAPHSGNTIYF
TGTGCCAGCAGCCTCGCCCCTCACTCTGGAAACACCATATATTTT
>TRBJ2-1|TRBV7-2|.|.
CASSAPGVPNEQFF
TGTGCCAGCAGCGCACCGGGGGTTCCCAATGAGCAGTTCTTC
>TRBJ2-3|TRBV18|TRBD2|few
CASSLLSGSSRDTQYF
TGTGCCAGCTCCCTCCTTAGCGGGAGTAGTCGGGATACGCAGTATTTT
>TRBJ2-1|TRBV5-1|TRBD2|.
CASSPAPASGSSYNEQFF
TGCGCCAGCAGCCCGGCCCCTGCTAGCGGTAGCTCCTACAATGAGCAGTTCTTC
>TRBJ2-7|TRBV5-1|.|.
CASSLAEIYEQYF
TGCGCCAGCAGCTTAGCGGAGATTTACGAGCAGTACTTC
>TRBJ2-3|TRBV4-3|.|.
CASSQNPLGVTPDTQYF
TGCGCCAGCAGCCAAAACCCCCTCGGGGTTACACCAGATACGCAGTATTTT
>TRBJ2-7|TRBV5-1|.|few
CASSETSSTYEQYF
TGCGCCAGCAGCGAAACTAGTTCCACCTACGAGCAGTACTTC
>TRBJ2-5|TRBV5-1|.|.
CASSLALGQQETQYF
TGCGCCAGCAGCTTGGCCTTAGGGCAGCAAGAGACCCAGTACTTC
>TRBJ2-2|TRBV6-2/TRBV6-3|.|.
CASSFMGDGELFF
TGTGCCAGCAGTTTCATGGGGGACGGGGAGCTGTTTTTT
>TRBJ1-2|TRBV20-1|.|few
CSAPTTNYGYTF
TGCAGTGCTCCGACTACTAACTATGGCTACACCTTC
>TRBJ2-3|TRBV5-1|TRBD2|.
CASSLSSGGTRWADTQYF
TGCGCCAGCAGCTTGTCCAGCGGGGGGACCCGGTGGGCAGATACGCAGTATTTT
>TRBJ1-2|TRBV27|TRBD1|few
CASRTDRGSGGYTF
TGTGCCAGCAGGACTGACAGGGGAAGTGGTGGCTACACCTTC
>TRBJ2-2|TRBV20-1|TRBD2|few
CCARRTGRALNTGELFF
TGCTGTGCTAGACGGACCGGGAGGGCCCTTAACACCGGGGAGCTGTTTTTT
>TRBJ2-2|TRBV28|.|many
CASSLGRFNTGELFF
TGTGCCAGCAGTTTAGGCAGATTCAACACCGGGGAGCTGTTTTTT
>TRBJ2-7|TRBV20-1|.|.
CSAKVSTTYEQYF
TGCAGTGCTAAAGTGTCCACGACCTACGAGCAGTACTTC
>TRBJ2-7|TRBV6-5|TRBD1|few
CASSYSPGTGFPYEQYF
TGTGCCAGCAGTTACTCTCCGGGGACAGGGTTCCCCTACGAGCAGTACTTC
>TRBJ1-6|TRBV7-2|.|few
CASSFRTATNSPLHF
TGTGCCAGCAGCTTTCGGACAGCAACTAATTCACCCCTCCACTTT
>TRBJ2-5|TRBV29-1|TRBD2|many
CSVRTSGSETQYF
TGCAGCGTGCGGACTAGCGGGAGTGAGACCCAGTACTTC
>TRBJ2-1|TRBV18|.|.
CASSQEAWSSYNEQFF
TGTGCCAGCTCCCAAGAAGCGTGGAGCTCCTACAATGAGCAGTTCTTC
>TRBJ2-2|TRBV19|.|few
CASSIQGNTGELFF
TGTGCCAGTAGTATCCAGGGGAACACCGGGGAGCTGTTTTTT
>TRBJ2-3|TRBV25-1|.|few
CASSEEFTQYF
TGTGCCAGCAGTGAAGAGTTTACGCAGTATTTT
>TRBJ2-7|TRBV7-2|.|few
CASSSTGTLEQYF
TGTGCCAGCAGCTCGACCGGGACTCTTGAGCAGTACTTC
>TRBJ1-1|TRBV2|.|.
CASRIEGANTEAFF
TGTGCCAGCAGGATAGAAGGGGCTAACACTGAAGCTTTCTTT
>TRBJ1-2|TRBV7-9|.|few
CASSPRARGSNGYTF
TGTGCCAGCAGCCCGAGGGCGCGGGGCTCCAATGGCTACACCTTC
>TRBJ2-3|TRBV20-1|TRBD2|few
CSATTPSGVRDTQYF
TGCAGTGCCACTACTCCCAGCGGGGTTCGGGATACGCAGTATTTT
>TRBJ2-5|TRBV4-1|.|many
CASRPEGYEETQYF
TGCGCCAGCCGACCGGAAGGGTACGAAGAGACCCAGTACTTC
>TRBJ1-5|TRBV7-9|.|few
CASSLGPGDGNQPQHF
TGTGCCAGCAGCTTAGGCCCCGGGGATGGCAATCAGCCCCAGCATTTT
>TRBJ1-1|TRBV11-2|.|.
CASSLNLLNTEAFF
TGTGCCAGCAGCTTAAACCTGCTGAACACTGAAGCTTTCTTT
>TRBJ2-2|TRBV7-7|TRBD2|.
CASSLAEGLAASGELFF
TGTGCCAGCAGCTTAGCAGAAGGTCTAGCGGCCTCCGGGGAGCTGTTTTTT
>TRBJ2-5|TRBV7-2|.|.
CASSPSMETQYF
TGTGCCAGCAGCCCGTCGATGGAGACCCAGTACTTC
>TRBJ2-3|TRBV20-1|TRBD2|few
CSARESGLAESTDTQYF
TGCAGTGCTAGAGAAAGCGGACTAGCGGAGAGCACAGATACGCAGTATTTT